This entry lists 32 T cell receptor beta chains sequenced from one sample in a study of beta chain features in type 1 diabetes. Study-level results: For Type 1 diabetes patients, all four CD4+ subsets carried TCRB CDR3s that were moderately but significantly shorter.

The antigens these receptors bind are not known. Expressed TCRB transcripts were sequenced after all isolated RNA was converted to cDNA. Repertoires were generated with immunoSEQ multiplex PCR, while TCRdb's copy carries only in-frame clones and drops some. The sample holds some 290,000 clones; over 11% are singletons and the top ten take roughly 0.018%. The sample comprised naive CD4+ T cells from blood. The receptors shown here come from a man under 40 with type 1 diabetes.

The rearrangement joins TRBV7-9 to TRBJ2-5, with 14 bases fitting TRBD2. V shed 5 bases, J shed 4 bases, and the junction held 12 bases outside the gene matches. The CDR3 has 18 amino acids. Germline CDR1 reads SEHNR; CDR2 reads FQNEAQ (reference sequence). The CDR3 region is CASSPGTSGSTLGETQYF. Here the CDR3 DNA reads TGTGCCAGCAGCCCCGGGACTAGCGGGAGTACCCTCGGAGAGACCCAGTACTTC.

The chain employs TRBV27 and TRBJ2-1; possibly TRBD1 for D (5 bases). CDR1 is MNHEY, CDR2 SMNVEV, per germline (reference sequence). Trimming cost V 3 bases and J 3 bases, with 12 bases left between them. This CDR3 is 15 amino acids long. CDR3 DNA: TGTGCCAGCAGTTTTTTAACGACAGTCTACAATGAGCAGTTCTTC. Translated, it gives CASSFLTTVYNEQFF.

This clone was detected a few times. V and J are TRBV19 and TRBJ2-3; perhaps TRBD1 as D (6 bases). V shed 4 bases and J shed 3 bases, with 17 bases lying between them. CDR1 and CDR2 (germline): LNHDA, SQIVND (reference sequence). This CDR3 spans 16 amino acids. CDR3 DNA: TGTGCCAGTAGTAATACGCCTCAGGGGCAGACAGATACGCAGTATTTT. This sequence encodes CASSNTPQGQTDTQYF.

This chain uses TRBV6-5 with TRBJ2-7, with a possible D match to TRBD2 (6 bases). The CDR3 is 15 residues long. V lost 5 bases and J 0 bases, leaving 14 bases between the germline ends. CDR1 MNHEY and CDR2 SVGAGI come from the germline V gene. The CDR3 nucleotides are TGTGCCAGCAGTCCCTCCGGGACTGCCTCCTACGAGCAGTACTTC. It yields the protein CASSPSGTASYEQYF.

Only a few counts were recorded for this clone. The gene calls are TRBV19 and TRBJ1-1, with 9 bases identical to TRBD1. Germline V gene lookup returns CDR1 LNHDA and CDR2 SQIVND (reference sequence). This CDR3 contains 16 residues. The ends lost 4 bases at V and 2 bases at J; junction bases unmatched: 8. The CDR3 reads CASSSRTGVDNTEAFF. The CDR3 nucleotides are TGTGCCAGTAGTAGCAGGACAGGGGTGGATAACACTGAAGCTTTCTTT.

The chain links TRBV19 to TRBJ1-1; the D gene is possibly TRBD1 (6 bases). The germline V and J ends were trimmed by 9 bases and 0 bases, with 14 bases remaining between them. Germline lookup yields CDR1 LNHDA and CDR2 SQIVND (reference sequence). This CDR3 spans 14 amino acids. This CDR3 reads CASLDRPMNTEAFF. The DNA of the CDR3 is TGTGCCAGCCTGGACAGACCCATGAACACTGAAGCTTTCTTT. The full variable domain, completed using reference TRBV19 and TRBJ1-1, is DGGITQSPKYLFRKEGQNVTLSCEQNLNHDAMYWYRQDPGQGLRLIYYSQIVNDFQKGDIAEGYSVSREKKESFPLTVTSAQKNPTAFYLCASLDRPMNTEAFFGQGTRLTVV.

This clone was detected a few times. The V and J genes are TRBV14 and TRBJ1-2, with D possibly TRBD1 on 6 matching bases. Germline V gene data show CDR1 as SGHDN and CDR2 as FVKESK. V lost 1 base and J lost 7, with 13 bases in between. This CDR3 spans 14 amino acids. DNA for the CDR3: TGTGCCAGCAGCCAAGTCGCAGGGGTCCGTGGCTACACCTTC. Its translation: CASSQVAGVRGYTF. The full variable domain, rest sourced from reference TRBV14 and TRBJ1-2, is EAGVTQFPSHSVIEKGQTVTLRCDPISGHDNLYWYRRVMGKEIKFLLHFVKESKQDESGMPNNRFLAERTGGTYSTLKVQPAELEDSGVYFCASSQVAGVRGYTFGSGTRLTVV.

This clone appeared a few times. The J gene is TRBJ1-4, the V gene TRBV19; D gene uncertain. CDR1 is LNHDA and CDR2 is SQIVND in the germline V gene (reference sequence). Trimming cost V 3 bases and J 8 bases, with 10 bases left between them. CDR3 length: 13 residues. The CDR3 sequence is CASSIAPREKLFF. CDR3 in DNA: TGTGCCAGTAGTATTGCACCGAGGGAAAAACTGTTTTTT.

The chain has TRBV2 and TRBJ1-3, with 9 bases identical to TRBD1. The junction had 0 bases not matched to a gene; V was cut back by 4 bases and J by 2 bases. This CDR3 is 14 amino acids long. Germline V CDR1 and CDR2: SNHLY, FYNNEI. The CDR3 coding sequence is TGTGCCAGCAGTGGACAGGGGGCTGGAAACACCATATATTTT. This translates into CASSGQGAGNTIYF.

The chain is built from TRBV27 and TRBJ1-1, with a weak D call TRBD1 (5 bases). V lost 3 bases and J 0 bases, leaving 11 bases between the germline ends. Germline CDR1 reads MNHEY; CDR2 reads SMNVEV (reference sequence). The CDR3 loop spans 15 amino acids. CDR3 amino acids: CASSFGGAMNTEAFF. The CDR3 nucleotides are TGTGCCAGCAGTTTCGGGGGAGCGATGAACACTGAAGCTTTCTTT.

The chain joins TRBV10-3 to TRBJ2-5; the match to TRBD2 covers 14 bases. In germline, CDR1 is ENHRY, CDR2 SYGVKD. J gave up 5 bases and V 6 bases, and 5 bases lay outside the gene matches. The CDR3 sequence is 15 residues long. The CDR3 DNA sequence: TGTGCCATCAGCCAGGGACTAGCGGGAGTGGAGACCCAGTACTTC. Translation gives CAISQGLAGVETQYF.

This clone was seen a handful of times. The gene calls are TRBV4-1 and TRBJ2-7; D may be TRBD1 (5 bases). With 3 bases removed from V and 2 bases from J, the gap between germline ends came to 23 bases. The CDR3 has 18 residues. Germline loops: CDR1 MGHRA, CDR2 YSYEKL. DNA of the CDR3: TGCGCCAGCAGCCACGCCTTAGGGGTCAGAGACTCGACCTACGAGCAGTACTTC. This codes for CASSHALGVRDSTYEQYF.

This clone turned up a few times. CDR3 protein: CASSLEISYTDTQYF. Written as DNA, the CDR3 is TGCGCCAGCAGCTTGGAGATTAGTTATACAGATACGCAGTATTTT. This chain uses TRBV5-1 with TRBJ2-3, with D hard to call. Trimming stripped 0 bases from V and 3 bases from J, with 11 bases between. The V gene's germline CDR1 is SGHRS and CDR2 YFSETQ. The length of the CDR3 is 15 residues.

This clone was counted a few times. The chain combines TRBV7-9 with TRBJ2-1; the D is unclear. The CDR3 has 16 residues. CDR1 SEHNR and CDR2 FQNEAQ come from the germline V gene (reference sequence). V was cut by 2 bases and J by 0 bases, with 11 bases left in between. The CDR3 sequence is CASSLIFGSSYNEQFF. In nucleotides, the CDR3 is TGTGCCAGCAGCTTAATCTTCGGTAGCTCCTACAATGAGCAGTTCTTC.

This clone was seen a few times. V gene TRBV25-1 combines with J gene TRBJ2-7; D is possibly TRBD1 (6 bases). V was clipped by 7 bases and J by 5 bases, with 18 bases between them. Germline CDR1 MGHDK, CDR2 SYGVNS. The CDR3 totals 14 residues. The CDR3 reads CASTTKQDSHEQYF. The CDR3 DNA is TGTGCCAGCACCACCAAACAGGACAGTCACGAGCAGTACTTC.

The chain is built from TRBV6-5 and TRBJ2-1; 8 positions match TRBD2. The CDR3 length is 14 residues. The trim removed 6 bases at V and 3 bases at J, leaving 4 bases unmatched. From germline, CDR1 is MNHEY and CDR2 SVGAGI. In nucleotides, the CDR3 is TGTGCCAGCAGCTACCGGGGGGGCTACAATGAGCAGTTCTTC. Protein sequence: CASSYRGGYNEQFF.

CDR3 amino acids: CASSLTGTETYEQYF. The CDR3 DNA follows: TGTGCCAGCAGTCTCACAGGGACGGAAACCTACGAGCAGTACTTC. The genes are TRBV7-2 and TRBJ2-7, with D possibly being TRBD1 (6 bases). This CDR3 contains 15 residues. Trimming stripped 6 bases from V and 2 bases from J, with 17 bases between. Germline values: CDR1 SGHTA, CDR2 FQGNSA.

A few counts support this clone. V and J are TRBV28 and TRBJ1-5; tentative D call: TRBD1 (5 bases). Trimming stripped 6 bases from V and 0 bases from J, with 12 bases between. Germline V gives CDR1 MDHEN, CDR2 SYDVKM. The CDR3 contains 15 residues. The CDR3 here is CASRAGFNSNQPQHF. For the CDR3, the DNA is TGTGCCAGCAGGGCAGGGTTCAATAGCAATCAGCCCCAGCATTTT. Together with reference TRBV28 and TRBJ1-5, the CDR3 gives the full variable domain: DVKVTQSSRYLVKRTGEKVFLECVQDMDHENMFWYRQDPGLGLRLIYFSYDVKMKEKGDIPEGYSVSREKKERFSLILESASTNQTSMYLCASRAGFNSNQPQHFGDGTRLSIL.

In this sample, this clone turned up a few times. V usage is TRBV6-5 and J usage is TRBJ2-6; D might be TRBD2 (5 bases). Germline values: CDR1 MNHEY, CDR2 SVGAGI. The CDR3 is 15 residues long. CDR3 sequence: CATNPSRAGANVLTF. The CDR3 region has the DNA TGTGCTACCAACCCATCGAGGGCTGGGGCCAACGTCCTGACTTTC.

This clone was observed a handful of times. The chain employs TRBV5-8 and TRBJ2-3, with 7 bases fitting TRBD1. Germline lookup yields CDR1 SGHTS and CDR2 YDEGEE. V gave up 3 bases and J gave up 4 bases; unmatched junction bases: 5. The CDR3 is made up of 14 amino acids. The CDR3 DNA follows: TGTGCCAGCAGCTACGGCGGACAGGCAGATACGCAGTATTTT. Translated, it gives CASSYGGQADTQYF.

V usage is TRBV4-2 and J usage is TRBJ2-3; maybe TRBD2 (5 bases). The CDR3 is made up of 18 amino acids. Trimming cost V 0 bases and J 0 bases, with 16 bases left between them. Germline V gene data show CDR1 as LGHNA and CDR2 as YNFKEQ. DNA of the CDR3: TGTGCCAGCAGCCAAGATCGGGCTAGCTCCACTAGCACAGATACGCAGTATTTT. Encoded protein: CASSQDRASSTSTDTQYF.

The CDR3 DNA reads TGTGCCAGCAGCTTACAGGGCCTGACAGATACGCAGTATTTT. It codes for CASSLQGLTDTQYF. V usage is TRBV11-1 and J usage is TRBJ2-3; maybe TRBD1 (5 bases). V was trimmed by 2 bases and J by 3 bases, leaving 9 bases between them. In germline, CDR1 is SGHAT, CDR2 FQDESV (reference sequence). This CDR3 has 14 amino acids.

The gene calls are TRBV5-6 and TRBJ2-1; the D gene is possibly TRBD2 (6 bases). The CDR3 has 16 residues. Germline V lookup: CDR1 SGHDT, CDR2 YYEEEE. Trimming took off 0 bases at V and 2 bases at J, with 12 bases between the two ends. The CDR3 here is CASSLEGRRAYNEQFF. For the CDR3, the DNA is TGTGCCAGCAGCTTGGAGGGGAGGCGGGCCTACAATGAGCAGTTCTTC.

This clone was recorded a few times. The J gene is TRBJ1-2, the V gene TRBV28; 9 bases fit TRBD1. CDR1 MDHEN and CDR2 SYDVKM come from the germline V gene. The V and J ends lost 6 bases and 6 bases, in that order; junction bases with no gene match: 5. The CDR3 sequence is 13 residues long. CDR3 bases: TGTGCCAGCAGAAGGACAGGGGAAGATGGCTACACCTTC. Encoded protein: CASRRTGEDGYTF.

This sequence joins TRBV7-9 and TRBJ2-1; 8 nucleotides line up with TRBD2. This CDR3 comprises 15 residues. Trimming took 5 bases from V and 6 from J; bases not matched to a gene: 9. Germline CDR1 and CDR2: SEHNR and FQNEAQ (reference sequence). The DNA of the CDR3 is TGTGCCAGCAGCCCCCGCGGGAGCGGGGGCAATGAGCAGTTCTTC. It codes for CASSPRGSGGNEQFF.

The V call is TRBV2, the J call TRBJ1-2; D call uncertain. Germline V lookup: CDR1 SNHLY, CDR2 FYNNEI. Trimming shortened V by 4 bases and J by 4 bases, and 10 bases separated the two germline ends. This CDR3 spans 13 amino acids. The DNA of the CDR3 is TGTGCCAGCAGTGTAGAAGCGCCCTATGGCTACACCTTC. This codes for CASSVEAPYGYTF. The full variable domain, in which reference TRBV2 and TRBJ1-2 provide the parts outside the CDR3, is EPEVTQTPSHQVTQMGQEVILRCVPISNHLYFYWYRQILGQKVEFLVSFYNNEISEKSEIFDDQFSVERPDGSNFTLKIRSTKLEDSAMYFCASSVEAPYGYTFGSGTRLTVV.

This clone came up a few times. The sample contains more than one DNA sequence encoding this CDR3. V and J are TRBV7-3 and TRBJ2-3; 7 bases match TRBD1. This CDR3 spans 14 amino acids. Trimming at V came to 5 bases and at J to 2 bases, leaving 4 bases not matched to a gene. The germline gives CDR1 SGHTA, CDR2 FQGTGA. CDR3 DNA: TGTGCCAGCAGCCCGGGACAGTCCACAGATACGCAGTATTTT. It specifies CASSPGQSTDTQYF.

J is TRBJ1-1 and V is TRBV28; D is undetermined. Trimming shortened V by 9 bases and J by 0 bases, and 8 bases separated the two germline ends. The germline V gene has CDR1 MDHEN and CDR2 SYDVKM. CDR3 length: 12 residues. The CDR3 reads CASTDVNTEAFF. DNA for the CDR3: TGTGCCAGTACAGATGTGAACACTGAAGCTTTCTTT.

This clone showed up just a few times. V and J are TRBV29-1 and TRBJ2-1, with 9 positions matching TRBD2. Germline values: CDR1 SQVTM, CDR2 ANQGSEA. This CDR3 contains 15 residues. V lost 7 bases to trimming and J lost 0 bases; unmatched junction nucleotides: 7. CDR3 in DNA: TGCAGCGCTTCCCGACTAGCGGACTCCTACAATGAGCAGTTCTTC. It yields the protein CSASRLADSYNEQFF.

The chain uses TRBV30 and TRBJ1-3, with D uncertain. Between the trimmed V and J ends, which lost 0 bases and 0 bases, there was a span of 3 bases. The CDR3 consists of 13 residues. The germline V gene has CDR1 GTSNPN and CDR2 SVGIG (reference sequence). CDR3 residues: CAWSVYSGNTIYF. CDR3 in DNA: TGTGCCTGGAGTGTCTACTCTGGAAACACCATATATTTT.

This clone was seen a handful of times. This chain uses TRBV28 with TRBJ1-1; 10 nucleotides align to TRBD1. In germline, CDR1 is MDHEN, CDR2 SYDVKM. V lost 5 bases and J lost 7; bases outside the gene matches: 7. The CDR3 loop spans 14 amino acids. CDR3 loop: CASSPPDRGNEAFF. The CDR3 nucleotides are TGTGCCAGCAGTCCCCCGGACAGGGGGAATGAAGCTTTCTTT.

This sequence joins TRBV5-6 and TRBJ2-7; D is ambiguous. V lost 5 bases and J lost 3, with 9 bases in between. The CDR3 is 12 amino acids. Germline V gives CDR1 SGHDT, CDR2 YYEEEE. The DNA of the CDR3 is TGTGCCAGCAGTGAACTTAACTACGAGCAGTACTTC. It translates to CASSELNYEQYF.